Listed below are T cell receptor beta chains from one sample, sequenced in a study of blood T cells in healthy people across ages. TCRdb ran MiXCR on the 5' RACE reads and lists one entry per CDR3 protein. This table holds more than 500,000 distinct CDR3 sequences, approximately 27% found once. Material for sequencing was blood. These receptors came from a woman aged 65 to 85 in good health. CDR3s include the opening cysteine and the closing phenylalanine or tryptophan. D genes are given only for firm matches. The listing skips clone size in some rows; elsewhere it reads once, few, many or a size class.

v_gene	j_gene	abundance	d_gene	CDR3nt	CDR3aa
TRBV4-1	TRBJ2-5	few	TRBD2	TGCGCCAGCAGCCGCGCCGGGACTAGCGGGACCCAAGAGACCCAGTACTTC	CASSRAGTSGTQETQYF
TRBV4-3	TRBJ1-4	few	NA	TGCGCCAGCAGCGTTGGGAGGAACGCCCAAAATGAAAAACTGTTTTTT	CASSVGRNAQNEKLFF
TRBV20-1	TRBJ2-5	once	NA	TGCAGTGCTAGAGGTATGGGGACCCAGTACTTC	CSARGMGTQYF
TRBV7-9	TRBJ2-1	few	TRBD1	TGTGCCAGCAGCTCTCCGGGACAGGGGGTTCTCTCGAGCTCCTACAATGAGCAGTTCTTC	CASSSPGQGVLSSSYNEQFF
TRBV27	TRBJ2-5	few	NA	TGTGCCAGCAGTTTATCGGGCCTCGGAGGCGAAGAGACCCAGTACTTC	CASSLSGLGGEETQYF
TRBV20-1	TRBJ2-3	NA	NA	TGCAGCCTCATCAGAGGCGGGGAGGATACGCAGTATTTT	CSLIRGGEDTQYF
TRBV29-1	TRBJ1-1	NA	TRBD1	TGCAGCGTTGAAAAAGGACAGGTGAACACTGAAGCTTTCTTT	CSVEKGQVNTEAFF
TRBV20-1	TRBJ2-1	few	TRBD1	TGCAGTGCCGGCGACAGGGCCTACAATGAGCAGTTCTTC	CSAGDRAYNEQFF
TRBV5-1	TRBJ2-7	few	NA	TGCGCCAGCAGCATAACAGCACCCTACGAGCAGTACTTC	CASSITAPYEQYF
TRBV7-2	TRBJ2-4	NA	NA	TGTGCCAGCAGTGACCGACCTAAAAACATTCAGTACTTC	CASSDRPKNIQYF
TRBV10-3	TRBJ1-2	NA	NA	TGTGCCATCAGCCAAAAACAGGGAGAGGGCTACACCTTC	CAISQKQGEGYTF
TRBV7-9	TRBJ1-6	many	NA	TGTGCCAGCAGCTTAGGGTCAGGGTCACCCCTCCACTTT	CASSLGSGSPLHF
TRBV7-7	TRBJ2-5	NA	NA	TGTGCTGGCAGCTTGACCCGGGGAGAGACCCAGTACTTC	CAGSLTRGETQYF
TRBV6-1	TRBJ2-5	once	NA	TGTGCCAGCATGTCGTATGAGCAGTACTTC	CASMSYEQYF
TRBV4-3	TRBJ1-4	NA	TRBD1	TGCGCCAGCAGAGACCGGGACAGGGGAGAAAAACTGTTTTTT	CASRDRDRGEKLFF
TRBV12-3/TRBV12-4	TRBJ1-1	NA	NA	TGTGCCAGCACCTTGGGGACCGGCAACACTGAAGCTTTCTTT	CASTLGTGNTEAFF
TRBV20-1	TRBJ2-3	NA	TRBD1	TGCAGTGCTAAGAGAGGGGGCGAGGGGACAGATACGCAGTATTTT	CSAKRGGEGTDTQYF
TRBV28	TRBJ1-2	NA	NA	TGTGCGAGCTCAGGCTATGGCTACACCTTC	CASSGYGYTF
TRBV5-1	TRBJ2-5	few	NA	TGCGCCAGCAGCTTGGTTTTTTTAGCAGCTTCAGAGACCCAGTACTTC	CASSLVFLAASETQYF
TRBV9	TRBJ2-7	NA	NA	TGTGCCAGCAGCGTAGAGGACGGGGGTTCCTACGAGCAGTACTTC	CASSVEDGGSYEQYF
TRBV2	TRBJ1-4	few	NA	TGTGCCAGCAGCCTCGAGGGGCGGGGGAATGAAAAACTGTTTTTT	CASSLEGRGNEKLFF
TRBV4-3	TRBJ1-4	NA	NA	TGCGCCAGCAGCCAAGAGGCCAGGGGCACAGGGAATGAAAAACTGTTTTTT	CASSQEARGTGNEKLFF
TRBV29-1	TRBJ2-4	NA	TRBD2	TGCAGCGTTGAAAAACGGCTAGCGGGGGCCAAAAACATTCAGTACTTC	CSVEKRLAGAKNIQYF
TRBV9	TRBJ2-3	NA	TRBD2	TGTGCCAGCAGCGGATGGAGCGGGGTAACAGCAGATACGCAGTATTTT	CASSGWSGVTADTQYF
TRBV6-6	TRBJ1-2	few	TRBD1	TGTGCCAGCAGCGACCAAGGGACAGGGTTTTTGGGTGGCTACACCTTC	CASSDQGTGFLGGYTF
TRBV29-1	TRBJ2-7	NA	TRBD1	TGCAGCGTAAAGGGACAGGGGGCCCACGAGCAGTACTTC	CSVKGQGAHEQYF
TRBV27	TRBJ2-4	NA	NA	TGTGCCAGCAGTTCTATCGGGCGGCGGGATCTGGGCAAAAACATTCAGTACTTC	CASSSIGRRDLGKNIQYF
TRBV3-1	TRBJ1-1	NA	NA	TGTGCCAGCAGCCAAGCGGAAACAAGGAACACTGAAGCTTTCTTT	CASSQAETRNTEAFF
TRBV7-9	TRBJ1-2	many	NA	TGTGCCAGCAGCTTGGACGGACGCTTCGGACGCACCTTC	CASSLDGRFGRTF
TRBV30	TRBJ1-2	once	NA	TGTGCCTGGAGTCGCGGGGCTAGCTACACCTTC	CAWSRGASYTF
TRBV20-1	TRBJ2-5	NA	TRBD2	TGCAGTGCTAGGGGAAAAGCGGGGGGTGGAGAGACCCAGTACTTC	CSARGKAGGGETQYF
TRBV28	TRBJ2-2	NA	NA	TGTGCCAGCAGCTCCAGGCCCGGGGAGCTGTTTTTT	CASSSRPGELFF
TRBV14	TRBJ1-5	NA	NA	TGTGCCAGCAGCCGGGGTTCACAGAATCAGCCCCAGCATTTT	CASSRGSQNQPQHF
TRBV20-1	TRBJ2-5	NA	TRBD2	TGCAGTGCCCCGGGACTAGCGGGGTGGGAGACCCAGTACTTC	CSAPGLAGWETQYF
TRBV18	TRBJ1-1	NA	NA	TGTGCCAGCTCACCAGGGATGACAAACACTGAAGCTTTCTTT	CASSPGMTNTEAFF
TRBV20-1	TRBJ2-7	NA	NA	TGCAGTGTTTTCGGGGGGCCTTCCTACGAGCAGTACTTC	CSVFGGPSYEQYF
TRBV7-7	TRBJ2-1	NA	NA	TGTGCTAGCAGCCAAACGGCCGGGTGGGGCAATGAGCAGTTCTTC	CASSQTAGWGNEQFF
TRBV7-2	TRBJ2-4	few	NA	TGTGCCAGCAGCTTAGAGGACGGATTAGCCAAAAACATTCAGTACTTC	CASSLEDGLAKNIQYF
TRBV12-3/TRBV12-4	TRBJ2-5	few	TRBD1	TGTGCCAGCAGTTCCCCACCGCACAGGGGACGACCCCTCCAAGAGACCCAGTACTTC	CASSSPPHRGRPLQETQYF
TRBV20-1	TRBJ2-1	NA	NA	TGCAGTGCTAGGCCTTTCGGGGGCCAAAATGAGCAGTTCTTC	CSARPFGGQNEQFF
TRBV11-2	TRBJ2-5	few	NA	TGTGCCAGCAGCTCCCCAACTGCCATCAGCCAGACCCAGTACTTC	CASSSPTAISQTQYF
TRBV13	TRBJ2-7	NA	TRBD2	TGTGCCAGCAGCTACCGGACTAGCGGGGGGCCGACTCCCTACGAGCAGTACTTC	CASSYRTSGGPTPYEQYF
TRBV3-1	TRBJ1-2	few	NA	TGTGCCACCCTGACAGTGTGGGATGGCTACACCTTC	CATLTVWDGYTF
TRBV18	TRBJ1-3	NA	TRBD1	TGTGCCAGCCCACCGAGGGACAGGGGCCTTGGAAACACCATATATTTT	CASPPRDRGLGNTIYF
TRBV4-2	TRBJ1-2	NA	NA	TGTGCCAGCAGCCAGGACCCGGAGAGTAGCGGTGTAGGCACCTTC	CASSQDPESSGVGTF
TRBV5-1	TRBJ2-7	NA	NA	TGCGCCAGCAGTGAGGGACTCCCCCCCTACGAGCAGTACTTC	CASSEGLPPYEQYF
TRBV11-3	TRBJ2-1	few	NA	TGTGCCAGCAATTCGCGTAACAGGGTGCATGAGCAGTTCTTC	CASNSRNRVHEQFF
TRBV2	TRBJ2-5	few	NA	TGTGCCAGCAGATTCGACGGGTTAGAGACCCAGTACTTC	CASRFDGLETQYF
TRBV20-1	TRBJ1-2	few	NA	TGCAGTGCTAGGGAGCCAGGGACCTATGGCTACACCTTC	CSAREPGTYGYTF
TRBV2	TRBJ1-5	few	NA	TGTGCCAGCAGTGAATTTGGACTACGGCACCAGCCCCAGCATTTT	CASSEFGLRHQPQHF
TRBV20-1	TRBJ1-2	NA	NA	TGCAGTGCTACGAGACAGCTCCTTAGCTATGGCTACACCTTC	CSATRQLLSYGYTF
TRBV20-1	TRBJ1-2	once	TRBD1	TGCAGTGCCCCGACAGGGGGCAATGGCTACACCTTC	CSAPTGGNGYTF
TRBV6-6	TRBJ1-1	NA	NA	TGTGCCAGCAGTTACGTCGGCAGGCGGGGCACTGAAGCTTTCTTT	CASSYVGRRGTEAFF
TRBV12-3/TRBV12-4	TRBJ2-5	NA	TRBD1	TGTGCCAGCAGTTTCGACAGGGCTGAGACCCAGTACTTC	CASSFDRAETQYF
TRBV12-3/TRBV12-4	TRBJ2-2	NA	TRBD2	TGTGCCAGCAGTTTTTTGGGAGGGTCCACCGGGGAGCTGTTTTTT	CASSFLGGSTGELFF
TRBV5-1	TRBJ2-7	NA	TRBD2	TGCGCCAGCAGCTTTGAGGGACGGGGGGACTACGAGCAGTACTTC	CASSFEGRGDYEQYF
TRBV20-1	TRBJ2-5	NA	NA	TGCAGTGCTGTAACCAGGGACCCGGTGGAGACCCAGTACTTC	CSAVTRDPVETQYF
TRBV5-1	TRBJ2-5	few	NA	TGCGCCAGCAGCCCCAAGGGAACGGACGCCGGACAAGAGACCCAGTACTTC	CASSPKGTDAGQETQYF
TRBV29-1	TRBJ1-2	NA	NA	TGCAGCGTTGGGACAGCTGGCGGGGTAACGGACTATGGCTACACCTTC	CSVGTAGGVTDYGYTF